This TCR beta chain originates from a study of beta chain features in type 1 diabetes. Expressed TCRB transcripts were sequenced after all isolated RNA was converted to cDNA. Sequencing was performed with immunoSEQ multiplex PCR; in TCRdb, only in-frame clones are kept and a portion is missing. This sample yields about 410,000 clones, of which 11% to 15% are seen a single time; roughly 0.04% belongs to the top ten. The CDR3 contains 12 residues. The germline V gene encodes CDR1 SGHRS and CDR2 YFSETQ. V was shortened by 4 bases and J by 9 bases, with 11 bases between the two germline ends. This chain connects TRBV5-1 to TRBJ2-1; D remains ambiguous. This TCR came from a man in his thirties or forties in good health. The material sequenced was naive CD4+ T cells from blood. The CDR3 nucleotides read TGCGCCAGCAGCCGTCACAGTAGTGAGCAGTTCTTC. It yields the protein CASSRHSSEQFF.